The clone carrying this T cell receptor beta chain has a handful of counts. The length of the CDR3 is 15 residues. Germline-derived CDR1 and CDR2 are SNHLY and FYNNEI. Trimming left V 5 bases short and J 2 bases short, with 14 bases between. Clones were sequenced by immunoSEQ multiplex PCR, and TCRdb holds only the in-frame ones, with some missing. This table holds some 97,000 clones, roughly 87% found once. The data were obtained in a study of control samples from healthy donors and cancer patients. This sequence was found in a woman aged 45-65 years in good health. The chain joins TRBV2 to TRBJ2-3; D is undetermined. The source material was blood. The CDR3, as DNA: TGTGCCAGCAGTCCCGGGTTTAGGGTCACAGATACGCAGTATTTT. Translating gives CASSPGFRVTDTQYF.